The 7 T cell receptor beta chains listed next were all sequenced from one sample in a study of blood T cells in healthy people across ages. The use of a sample-barcoded 5' primer and a J-beta primer mix characterized a second PCR of about 6 to 12 cycles. TCRdb recomputed calls from the 5' RACE reads with MiXCR, one row per CDR3 protein. Here the sample spans roughly 1,300,000 distinct CDR3 sequences, around 59% being singletons. The specimen sequenced was blood. The origin of the receptors is a man younger than 30 in good health.

This clonotype appeared a few times. This rearrangement joins TRBV12-3 or TRBV12-4 to TRBJ2-3; unclear D gene. V was shortened by 5 bases and J by 8 bases, with 14 bases between the two germline ends. CDR3 size: 13 residues. Written as DNA, the CDR3 is TGTGCCAGCAGTGTCCCACAGAGCTTTACGCAGTATTTT. Protein: CASSVPQSFTQYF.

This clonotype was recorded a few times. This sequence joins TRBV15 and TRBJ1-1, with D tentatively TRBD1 (5 bases). Germline V gene sequence: CDR1 LNHNV, CDR2 YYDKDF (reference sequence). The CDR3 has 15 residues. Trimming shortened V by 1 base and J by 1 base, and 10 bases separated the two germline ends. The CDR3 spells CATSRGTGGNTEAFF. The CDR3 coding sequence is TGTGCCACCAGCAGAGGCACAGGTGGGAACACTGAAGCTTTCTTT.

The gene calls are TRBV6-5 and TRBJ1-1; D is unclear. The CDR3 is made up of 13 amino acids. Deletions cut 0 bases from V and 6 bases from J, with 8 bases between. Looked up from germline, CDR1 is MNHEY and CDR2 is SVGAGI. Here the CDR3 reads CASSYSAVSEAFF. The CDR3 nucleotides read TGTGCCAGCAGTTACTCAGCGGTATCTGAAGCTTTCTTT.

The chain links TRBV2 to TRBJ2-7, with TRBD1 as a possible D gene (6 bases). Germline V CDR1 and CDR2: SNHLY, FYNNEI. The V gene lost 4 bases and the J gene lost 5 bases, with 18 bases spanning the gap. The CDR3 runs to 15 residues. CDR3 nucleotides: TGTGCCAGCAGTGCGCTACAGGGTTTATTACACGAGCAGTACTTC. Residues: CASSALQGLLHEQYF.

This clonotype was counted between two and nine times. The chain has TRBV29-1 and TRBJ1-2; 8 positions match TRBD1. J was trimmed by 2 bases and V by 5 bases; bases with no gene match: 1. The germline V gene has CDR1 SQVTM and CDR2 ANQGSEA. The CDR3 totals 12 residues. The CDR3 region has the DNA TGCAGCGTTTGGACAGGGAACTATGGCTACACCTTC. Translation gives CSVWTGNYGYTF.

The genes are TRBV20-1 and TRBJ1-4; D might be TRBD1 (6 bases). The CDR3 totals 14 residues. Between the trimmed V and J ends, which lost 3 bases and 2 bases, there was a span of 10 bases. The germline V gene encodes CDR1 DFQATT and CDR2 SNEGSKA (reference sequence). The CDR3 is CSARGGSTNEKLFF. As DNA, the CDR3 is TGCAGTGCTAGGGGGGGCTCGACTAATGAAAAACTGTTTTTT.

This clonotype was counted many times. This chain's CDR3 is CASSPGHSYEQYF. CDR3 DNA: TGTGCCAGCAGCCCCGGCCACTCCTACGAGCAGTACTTC. The chain uses TRBV3-1 and TRBJ2-7; the D is unclear. Germline lookup yields CDR1 LGHDT and CDR2 YNNKEL (reference sequence). This CDR3 spans 13 amino acids. V was clipped by 4 bases and J by 0 bases, with 7 bases between them.